The sequence of this T cell receptor beta chain was determined in a study of shared clonotypes between healthy human individuals. The wider study: A donor's plate count was three for CD4 naive and three for CD4 memory; CD8 naive had two and CD8 memory one.

The CDR3 is 17 amino acids. Trimming left V 0 bases short and J 2 bases short, with 15 bases between. Germline-derived CDR1 and CDR2 are MGHRA and YSYEKL. Assay used: immunoSEQ multiplex PCR; TCRdb lists only in-frame clones, some missing. The data show over a million clones, roughly 96% seen once. CD45RA+ naive and CD45RA-negative memory subsets were separated from CD4+ cells. The specimen sequenced was naive CD4+ T cells sorted from blood. This sample's subset: CD45RA+ positively selected. The chain carries TRBV4-1 and TRBJ2-3; D is uncertain. The TCR comes from a man aged 25 to 45 in good health. The DNA for the CDR3 is TGCGCCAGCAGCCAAGAAGCTAGTAACCCTCCCACAGATACGCAGTATTTT. It translates to CASSQEASNPPTDTQYF.